Below, 24 T cell receptor beta chains from the same sample are listed, as sequenced in a study of T cells in localized non-small cell lung cancer. This table comes from immunoSEQ multiplex PCR, and its TCRdb copy is limited to in-frame clones, with some not included. The sample lists fewer than 25,000 clones; approximately 87% were seen once. Sequencing was performed on PBMCs, taken before any cancer treatment. The receptor set was obtained from a man between 35 and 75 years old with stage II lung adenocarcinoma.

The rearrangement links TRBV19 to TRBJ2-5; TRBD2 matches at 10 bases. V was pared by 5 bases and J by 8 bases, with 11 bases of the junction left unmatched. The CDR3 extends over 15 amino acids. CDR1 is LNHDA, CDR2 SQIVND, per germline (reference sequence). The CDR3 spells CASSGVAGGPGTQYF. CDR3 nucleotide sequence: TGTGCCAGTAGTGGGGTAGCGGGAGGTCCGGGTACCCAGTACTTC. The full variable domain, completed using reference TRBV19 and TRBJ2-5, is DGGITQSPKYLFRKEGQNVTLSCEQNLNHDAMYWYRQDPGQGLRLIYYSQIVNDFQKGDIAEGYSVSREKKESFPLTVTSAQKNPTAFYLCASSGVAGGPGTQYFGPGTRLLVL.

The DNA for the CDR3 is TGTGCCAGCAGTTTCACCTTCGGAGCCCCTAACTATGGCTACACCTTC. Translation: CASSFTFGAPNYGYTF. The chain employs TRBV28 and TRBJ1-2, with D unclear. CDR3 length: 16 amino acids. Germline V lookup: CDR1 MDHEN, CDR2 SYDVKM. V was cut by 3 bases and J by 0 bases, with 14 bases left in between.

The chain carries TRBV7-9 and TRBJ1-1; D is uncertain. Germline values: CDR1 SEHNR, CDR2 FQNEAQ (reference sequence). This CDR3 contains 14 residues. Deletions cut 3 bases from V and 1 base from J, with 9 bases between. The CDR3 coding sequence is TGTGCCAGCAGCTTGGGTGATTCGAACACTGAAGCTTTCTTT. Protein: CASSLGDSNTEAFF.

This chain links TRBV6-5 with TRBJ1-3, with D perhaps TRBD1 (5 bases). V shed 0 bases and J shed 3 bases, with 6 bases lying between them. The CDR3 runs 14 residues. Germline CDR1 is MNHEY and CDR2 is SVGAGI. CDR3 loop: CASSYSGVGNTIYF. The CDR3, as DNA: TGTGCCAGCAGTTACTCGGGGGTTGGAAACACCATATATTTT.

V and J are TRBV19 and TRBJ1-1, with a tentative D call TRBD1 (5 bases). CDR3 length equals 17 residues. Between the trimmed V and J ends, which lost 3 bases and 1 base, there was a span of 18 bases. Germline loops: CDR1 LNHDA, CDR2 SQIVND (reference sequence). The CDR3 protein is CASSMQLGSTGNTEAFF. CDR3 bases: TGTGCCAGTAGTATGCAGCTCGGTTCCACAGGGAACACTGAAGCTTTCTTT.

This clone was detected a few times. This chain uses TRBV9 with TRBJ2-2; D gene uncertain. The CDR3 has 14 residues. The germline gives CDR1 SGDLS, CDR2 YYNGEE. The V end was cut by 0 bases, the J end by 4 bases, with 7 bases between. CDR3 region: CASSVEGRTGELFF. The CDR3 bases are TGTGCCAGCAGCGTAGAAGGCCGCACCGGGGAGCTGTTTTTT.

The V call is TRBV6-6, the J call TRBJ1-4; the match to TRBD1 covers 9 bases. Germline CDR1 and CDR2: MNHNY and SVGAGI (reference sequence). The V gene end was trimmed by 6 bases and the J gene end by 8 bases; junction bases not matched to a gene: 7. The CDR3 is 14 residues long. CDR3 coding DNA: TGTGCCAGCAGACCGACAGGGGGAGGGGAAAAACTGTTTTTT. It encodes CASRPTGGGEKLFF.

V and J are TRBV5-8 and TRBJ1-5, with D perhaps TRBD1 (5 bases). Per germline, CDR1 SGHTS and CDR2 YDEGEE. This CDR3 has 15 amino acids. With 4 bases removed from V and 4 bases from J, the gap between germline ends came to 15 bases. CDR3 sequence reads: CASSGAGRGNQPQHF. In DNA, the CDR3 is TGTGCCAGCAGCGGGGCCGGGCGAGGGAATCAGCCCCAGCATTTT.

The V gene is TRBV18, the J gene TRBJ1-1, with a weak D call TRBD1 (6 bases). Germline V gene lookup returns CDR1 KGHSH and CDR2 LQKENI. V lost 3 bases and J 3 bases, leaving 14 bases between the germline ends. The CDR3 spans 15 residues. The CDR3 reads CASSPRQGTDTEAFF. CDR3 nucleotides: TGTGCCAGCTCACCGAGGCAGGGGACCGACACTGAAGCTTTCTTT.

The chain uses TRBV11-2 and TRBJ2-7; 14 positions agree with TRBD2. The ends lost 5 bases at V and 2 bases at J; junction bases unmatched: 11. The CDR3 is 18 amino acids. CDR1 and CDR2 from the germline V gene are SGHAT and FQNNGV. The CDR3 reads CASSPGTSGGYPTYEQYF. The CDR3 DNA reads TGTGCCAGCAGCCCCGGGACTAGCGGGGGCTACCCAACCTACGAGCAGTACTTC.

The rearrangement uses TRBV7-3 and TRBJ2-2, with D unresolved. V was trimmed by 4 bases and J by 6 bases, leaving 9 bases between them. The CDR3 loop spans 13 amino acids. CDR1 is SGHTA, CDR2 FQGTGA, per germline. The CDR3 here is CASSSRGAGELFF. The CDR3 nucleotides are TGTGCCAGCAGCTCCCGTGGTGCCGGGGAGCTGTTTTTT.

This clone appeared a single time. The chain couples TRBV13 to TRBJ2-5; possible D gene TRBD1, 5 bases. V lost 6 bases and J 0 bases, leaving 8 bases between the germline ends. Germline CDR1 reads PRHDT; CDR2 reads FYEKMQ (reference sequence). The CDR3 length is 13 residues. CDR3 sequence (DNA): TGTGCCAGCAGGGCACAGGACCAAGAGACCCAGTACTTC. Protein: CASRAQDQETQYF. Using reference TRBV13 and TRBJ2-5 for the parts outside the CDR3, the full variable domain is AAGVIQSPRHLIKEKRETATLKCYPIPRHDTVYWYQQGPGQDPQFLISFYEKMQSDKGSIPDRFSAQQFSDYHSELNMSSLELGDSALYFCASRAQDQETQYFGPGTRLLVL.

The CDR3 DNA follows: TGTGCAACGGACAGTCTGACCGGGGAGCTGTTTTTT. Its translation: CATDSLTGELFF. V gene TRBV28 combines with J gene TRBJ2-2; D is perhaps TRBD1 (6 bases). Germline values: CDR1 MDHEN, CDR2 SYDVKM. The CDR3 is made up of 12 amino acids.

This clone appeared once. The J gene is TRBJ1-2, the V gene TRBV28, with D perhaps matching TRBD1 (5 bases). This CDR3 is built from 14 residues. Germline CDR1 reads MDHEN; CDR2 reads SYDVKM. Trimming took off 5 bases at V and 2 bases at J, with 12 bases between the two ends. The CDR3 reads CASSQGQVNYGYTF. The CDR3 bases are TGTGCCAGCAGTCAAGGACAAGTGAACTATGGCTACACCTTC.

This chain connects TRBV15 to TRBJ2-3; tentative D call: TRBD2 (6 bases). CDR1 is LNHNV, CDR2 YYDKDF, per germline (reference sequence). The CDR3 is made up of 16 amino acids. V lost 1 base, J lost 0 bases, and 11 bases lay in between. This CDR3 is CATSRGLDTSTDTQYF. In nucleotides, the CDR3 is TGTGCCACCAGCAGAGGACTAGATACTAGCACAGATACGCAGTATTTT. Complete variable domain (other parts from reference TRBV15 and TRBJ2-3): DAMVIQNPRYQVTQFGKPVTLSCSQTLNHNVMYWYQQKSSQAPKLLFHYYDKDFNNEADTPDNFQSRRPNTSFCFLDIRSPGLGDTAMYLCATSRGLDTSTDTQYFGPGTRLTVL.

The chain recombines TRBV7-6 with TRBJ2-2; D gene uncertain. CDR3 length: 12 amino acids. V lost 1 base, J lost 7 bases, and 4 bases lay in between. The germline CDR1 and CDR2 sequences are SGHVS and FNYEAQ. The DNA of the CDR3 is TGTGCCAGCAGCTTAGTTGTCGGGGAGCTGTTTTTT. Amino acids: CASSLVVGELFF.

The chain employs TRBV30 and TRBJ1-5, with TRBD1 matching 8 bases. Germline assignment: CDR1 GTSNPN and CDR2 SVGIG (reference sequence). There are 15 residues in the CDR3. V shed 0 bases, J shed 4 bases, and the junction held 5 bases outside the gene matches. The CDR3 bases are TGTGCCTGGAGTGTATTGGGGACAGGTAATCAGCCCCAGCATTTT. Translated, it gives CAWSVLGTGNQPQHF. Supplemented by reference TRBV30 and TRBJ1-5, the full variable domain reads SQTIHQWPATLVQPVGSPLSLECTVEGTSNPNLYWYRQAAGRGLQLLFYSVGIGQISSEVPQNLSASRPQDRQFILSSKKLLLSDSGFYLCAWSVLGTGNQPQHFGDGTRLSIL.

In this sample, this clone turned up once. V is TRBV11-2 and J is TRBJ1-3; D call uncertain. Germline V gives CDR1 SGHAT, CDR2 FQNNGV. The V end was cut by 0 bases, the J end by 0 bases, with 12 bases between. The CDR3 runs to 17 residues. CDR3 in amino acids: CASSLDSLGFSGNTIYF. CDR3 nucleotides: TGTGCCAGCAGCTTAGATTCTCTAGGGTTCTCTGGAAACACCATATATTTT.

V is TRBV18 and J is TRBJ1-5; no definite D call. Per the germline V gene, CDR1 is KGHSH and CDR2 is LQKENI. The V gene lost 8 bases and the J gene lost 2 bases, with 7 bases spanning the gap. CDR3 length equals 12 residues. CDR3 sequence reads: CASRSGNQPQHF. Here the CDR3 DNA reads TGTGCCAGCCGAAGTGGCAATCAGCCCCAGCATTTT.

The chain has TRBV10-3 and TRBJ2-7; 7 positions agree with TRBD2. Germline CDR1 and CDR2: ENHRY and SYGVKD. This CDR3 spans 16 amino acids. Unmatched junction bases numbered 5, after V lost 0 bases and J lost 0 bases. The CDR3, as DNA: TGTGCCATCAGTGAGTCCGCGGGGGTATCCTCCTACGAGCAGTACTTC. Translation gives CAISESAGVSSYEQYF.

This clone was counted once. Here the CDR3 DNA reads TGTGCCAGCAGTTACTCGAGTAGGGCCTACTACGAGCAGTACTTC. Translating it yields CASSYSSRAYYEQYF. The chain uses TRBV6-5 and TRBJ2-7; D not resolved. The CDR3 runs 15 residues. Germline CDR1 MNHEY, CDR2 SVGAGI. With 0 bases removed from V and 3 bases from J, the gap between germline ends came to 12 bases.

There are a few counts of this clone. This rearrangement joins TRBV2 to TRBJ1-2; D is undetermined. CDR1 SNHLY and CDR2 FYNNEI come from the germline V gene. V was trimmed by 10 bases and J by 5 bases, leaving 17 bases between them. The CDR3 has 13 amino acids. The CDR3 loop is CAIPPRSAYGYTF. The CDR3 bases are TGTGCCATCCCGCCGAGGTCAGCATATGGCTACACCTTC. The full variable domain, rest sourced from reference TRBV2 and TRBJ1-2, is EPEVTQTPSHQVTQMGQEVILRCVPISNHLYFYWYRQILGQKVEFLVSFYNNEISEKSEIFDDQFSVERPDGSNFTLKIRSTKLEDSAMYFCAIPPRSAYGYTFGSGTRLTVV.

In nucleotides, the CDR3 is TGTGCCAGCAGCCAGTCGGACTACGAGCAGTACTTC. This codes for CASSQSDYEQYF. The rearrangement uses TRBV4-2 and TRBJ2-7; D uncertain. Germline V gene sequence: CDR1 LGHNA, CDR2 YNFKEQ. V lost 3 bases to trimming and J lost 3 bases, with 6 bases between them. The CDR3 is 12 amino acids.

V gene TRBV27 combines with J gene TRBJ2-2; D possibly uses TRBD1 or TRBD2 (5 bases each). Germline lookup yields CDR1 MNHEY and CDR2 SMNVEV (reference sequence). The CDR3 is made up of 14 amino acids. V was shortened by 9 bases and J by 1 base, with 12 bases between the two germline ends. The CDR3 coding sequence is TGTGCCAGTTGGGGGATATTGAACACCGGGGAGCTGTTTTTT. Protein: CASWGILNTGELFF.